The 15 T cell receptor beta chains in this list originate from one sample, sequenced in a study of CD8+CD57+ T cells in acquired aplastic anemia. CDR3 and TCR beta VDJ profiling relied on a genomic DNA template. MiXCR was run by TCRdb on the reads, yielding one entry per CDR3 protein. The repertoire holds 300,000 or so distinct CDR3 sequences, with roughly half as singletons. The sequenced material came from sorted CD4+, CD8+, or CD8+CD57+ T cells (not recorded which) from PBMCs. These receptors originate from a human donor with severe aplastic anemia or a healthy control (not recorded which).

This sequence joins TRBV19 and TRBJ2-7, with D perhaps matching TRBD1 or TRBD2 (5 bases each). The germline V and J ends were trimmed by 3 bases and 4 bases, with 13 bases remaining between them. The CDR3 length is 14 residues. The V gene's germline CDR1 is LNHDA and CDR2 SQIVND (reference sequence). In nucleotides, the CDR3 is TGTGCCAGTAGTATCTATAGGGGAGCGTACGAGCAGTACTTC. Translation: CASSIYRGAYEQYF.

Concerning this clonotype: Its ends do not fully match the called genes, so a read error is possible. CDR3 bases: TGTGCTAGCAGCTTAAAACTAGCGGGGGGGCGCCGAGAGACCCAGTACTTC. Protein product: CASSLKLAGGRRETQYF. The chain is built from TRBV7-7 and TRBJ2-5; 13 bases align to TRBD2. Germline V CDR1 and CDR2: SSHAT, FNYEAQ (reference sequence). The CDR3 covers 17 residues.

The table lists this clonotype with many counts. The V and J genes are TRBV6-5 and TRBJ2-7; 7 bases line up with TRBD2. CDR1 and CDR2 from the germline V gene are MNHEY and SVGAGI. This CDR3 comprises 13 residues. Trimming took 6 bases from V and 5 from J; bases not matched to a gene: 7. CDR3 loop: CASRIGTTNEQYF. The CDR3 DNA is TGTGCCAGCAGAATCGGGACTACCAACGAGCAGTACTTC.

The chain carries TRBV6-4 and TRBJ2-5; TRBD2 agrees at 8 bases. Germline assignment: CDR1 MRHNA and CDR2 SNTAGT. The CDR3 runs 15 residues. V trimming: 4 bases; J trimming: 4 bases; junction bases outside the gene matches: 8. CDR3 nucleotides: TGTGCCAGCAGTGTCAACCCGGGAGGGAGAGAGACCCAGTACTTC. Its protein is CASSVNPGGRETQYF.

This clonotype has more than one count but fewer than ten. The V and J genes are TRBV7-9 and TRBJ2-7, with D hard to call. The CDR3 runs to 13 residues. Germline V CDR1 and CDR2: SEHNR, FQNEAQ (reference sequence). Trimming shortened V by 5 bases and J by 4 bases, and 12 bases separated the two germline ends. The CDR3 is CASSPASIYEQYF. The DNA of the CDR3 is TGTGCCAGCAGCCCCGCCTCAATATACGAGCAGTACTTC.

This clonotype was observed at least ten times. The V call is TRBV14, the J call TRBJ2-3, with a weak D call TRBD2 (6 bases). This CDR3 is 16 amino acids long. Trimming removed 1 base from V and 0 bases from J, with 11 bases in between. From germline, CDR1 is SGHDN and CDR2 FVKESK. The CDR3 DNA is TGTGCCAGCAGCCAAGGTCTGGGGACTAGCACAGATACGCAGTATTTT. This encodes CASSQGLGTSTDTQYF.

This clonotype showed up many times. This chain connects TRBV29-1 to TRBJ1-1; D gene uncertain. CDR1 and CDR2 (germline): SQVTM, ANQGSEA. The CDR3 runs 12 residues. V was shortened by 3 bases and J by 1 base, with 6 bases between the two germline ends. CDR3 loop: CSVDGTNTEAFF. The CDR3 nucleotides are TGCAGCGTTGATGGCACGAACACTGAAGCTTTCTTT.

This chain connects TRBV19 to TRBJ1-1; 8 bases line up with TRBD1. Germline-derived CDR1 and CDR2 are LNHDA and SQIVND (reference sequence). Germline trimming cut 4 bases from V and 5 bases from J; bases unmatched to any gene: 9. The CDR3 is 15 amino acids. The CDR3 here is CASSKGTGDRTEAFF. As DNA, the CDR3 is TGTGCCAGTAGTAAGGGGACAGGTGATCGAACTGAAGCTTTCTTT.

This clonotype came up many times. V usage is TRBV11-2 and J usage is TRBJ1-6, with D perhaps matching TRBD1 (6 bases). V lost 6 bases to trimming and J lost 9 bases, with 18 bases between them. CDR3 length: 15 amino acids. The germline V gene has CDR1 SGHAT and CDR2 FQNNGV. DNA for the CDR3: TGTGCCAGCAGACCCATGCAGGGGAATGGTTCACCCCTCCACTTT. Encoded protein: CASRPMQGNGSPLHF.

Notes on this clonotype: A junction boundary mismatches the germline segment, possibly from a read error. The V and J genes are TRBV7-9 and TRBJ2-2; the match to TRBD1 covers 10 bases. Germline V CDR1 and CDR2: SEHNR, FQNEAQ (reference sequence). CDR3 size: 17 residues. The CDR3 DNA sequence: TGCGCCAGCAGCTTGGGGGACAGGGGCATAGACACCGGGGAGCTGTTTTTT. Amino acid sequence: CASSLGDRGIDTGELFF.

CDR3: CASSGRQGRNQPQHF. The DNA of the CDR3 is TGTGCCAGCAGCGGCCGACAGGGACGCAATCAGCCCCAGCATTTT. The chain couples TRBV5-8 to TRBJ1-5; 7 bases are shared with TRBD1. This CDR3 has 15 amino acids. The V gene's germline CDR1 is SGHTS and CDR2 YDEGEE. Trimming removed 4 bases from V and 2 bases from J; junction bases left unmatched: 6.

This clonotype was counted only a few times. The genes are TRBV2 and TRBJ1-1; D uncertain. CDR3 length: 13 amino acids. CDR1 and CDR2 from the germline V gene are SNHLY and FYNNEI. V was cut by 4 bases and J by 1 base, with 7 bases left in between. CDR3 nucleotide sequence: TGTGCCAGCAGTGTTTCGGCGAACACTGAAGCTTTCTTT. This sequence encodes CASSVSANTEAFF. The full variable domain, completed using reference TRBV2 and TRBJ1-1, is EPEVTQTPSHQVTQMGQEVILRCVPISNHLYFYWYRQILGQKVEFLVSFYNNEISEKSEIFDDQFSVERPDGSNFTLKIRSTKLEDSAMYFCASSVSANTEAFFGQGTRLTVV.

The chain carries TRBV4-3 and TRBJ2-7; 11 bases agree with TRBD2. Germline CDR1 is LGHNA and CDR2 is YSLEER. V shed 1 base, J shed 4 bases, and the junction held 6 bases outside the gene matches. The CDR3 has 16 residues. This CDR3 reads CASSQVSGGAGYEQYF. CDR3 DNA: TGCGCCAGCAGCCAAGTTAGCGGGGGGGCAGGTTACGAGCAGTACTTC.

This clonotype was recorded at least ten times. This chain uses TRBV5-6 with TRBJ1-2; D uncertain. The V gene lost 0 bases and the J gene lost 4 bases, with 13 bases spanning the gap. In germline, CDR1 is SGHDT, CDR2 YYEEEE. The CDR3 length is 15 residues. CDR3 nucleotide sequence: TGTGCCAGCAGCTTGGGGCAGTCGGGCGGCTATGGCTACACCTTC. Its translation: CASSLGQSGGYGYTF.

This chain joins TRBV29-1 and TRBJ2-2, with D unclear. CDR1 SQVTM and CDR2 ANQGSEA come from the germline V gene. This CDR3 spans 13 amino acids. V was pared by 3 bases and J by 4 bases, with 9 bases between. The CDR3 bases are TGCAGCGTTGATGGGGTTGGCACCGGGGAGCTGTTTTTT. This translates into CSVDGVGTGELFF.